This T cell receptor (beta chain) was sequenced for a study of Graves' ophthalmopathy and Graves' hyperthyroidism. Study information: Prior to any treatment, peripheral blood was collected at the time of initial diagnosis.

V was cut by 2 bases and J by 7 bases, with 9 bases left in between. Germline CDR1 SGHRS, CDR2 YFSETQ. The CDR3 consists of 12 residues. Amplification from RNA transcripts yielded the TCR beta CDR3 regions. The library came from an HTBI-primed first-round RT-PCR and a second-round multiplex PCR. TCRdb redid the calling of the multiplex PCR reads with MiXCR, one entry per CDR3 protein. The table lists roughly 400,000 distinct CDR3 sequences, roughly 14% of them singletons, with approximately 7% in the top ten. Absence of ophthalmopathy within 18 months of follow-up defined stable hyperthyroidism. As to this clonotype: Its specificity is not known.

Study observations and caveats: Detection in blood was also observed for most expanded thyroid clonotypes above 0.001 frequency. It was with 70.59% sensitivity and roughly 75% specificity that the model predicted ophthalmopathy progression.

The sequence was collected from a woman between 18 and 30 years old with stable Graves' hyperthyroidism. V and J are TRBV5-1 and TRBJ1-2; D is unclear. The sequenced sample consisted of peripheral blood. As DNA, the CDR3 is TGCGCCAGCAGCTTAAACGGGTTTGGCTACACCTTC. Protein sequence: CASSLNGFGYTF.